The entry below gives a single TCR beta chain sequence along with its context. Trimming shortened V by 1 base and J by 3 bases, and 17 bases separated the two germline ends. Germline values: CDR1 SGHRS, CDR2 YFSETQ. The CDR3 contains 16 residues. After mixed lymphocyte reaction, dividing CD4+ and CD8+ responder T cells were sorted. These data come from a study of graft-versus-host responses after intestinal transplantation. The study, taken as a whole, reports: There were GvH clones found in recipient marrow, and some of them appeared first in ileum or blood. Graft-versus-host to host-versus-graft clonal ratios in allografts were high in patients with graft-donor T cell macrochimerism.

The data were produced by immunoSEQ multiplex PCR, yet TCRdb's version contains in-frame clones alone and is incomplete. The sample lists roughly 9,700 clones; approximately 30% were seen once. The specimen was alloreactive CD4+ T cells from a mixed lymphocyte reaction culture, collected before transplantation. Subset described: CFSE-low proliferating T cells sorted from approximately six-day pre-transplant mixed lymphocyte reaction (GvH or HvG direction). V gene TRBV5-1 combines with J gene TRBJ2-7, with D perhaps matching TRBD2 (6 bases). The origin of this receptor is a human patient who was an organ donor for intestinal transplantation. CDR3 sequence: CASSLLYRWGDYEQYF. CDR3 coding DNA: TGCGCCAGCAGCTTGCTTTATCGGTGGGGGGACTACGAGCAGTACTTC.